The rows below give T cell receptor beta chains drawn from one sample of a study of neurological immune-mediated disorders. TCRdb passed the 5' RACE reads through MiXCR, listing each CDR3 protein once. The sample contains roughly 16,000 distinct CDR3 sequences, around 15% of which appear only once. The sequencing sample was made of PBMCs. The receptors were sampled from a man in his sixties with HTLV-1-associated myelopathy (HAM/TSP). Both conserved end residues are trimmed from each CDR3.

>TRBV5-1
ASSLSGVDTEAF
>TRBV7-3
ASSRTGTSNEQY
>TRBV15
ATSRDPGFSGNTIY
>TRBV5-1
ASSLARPDSGANVLT
>TRBV20-1
SAQLRSSYNEQF
>TRBV28
ASTLDGGYSPLH
>TRBV28
ASSTRGPGELF
>TRBV5-1
ASSSAGYGGELF
>TRBV7-3
ASSPGLAGEYQETQY
>TRBV5-6
ASSSPPGTGNSPLH
>TRBV12-3/TRBV12-4
ASSLKGLYYGYT
>TRBV7-8
ASSQDRDGWTQY
>TRBV7-9
ASSLGMGAGEETQY
>TRBV7-2
ASSAGRRVENEQF
>TRBV10-3
AISDSTSGETQY
>TRBV7-8
ASSPTPQGDGYT
>TRBV4-1
ASSLSDSPLH
>TRBV7-9
ASSFYSEETQY
>TRBV20-1
SADKGQRGGIIDTQY
>TRBV30
AWTPKGGYEQY
>TRBV12-3/TRBV12-4
ASSRTGDNSPLH
>TRBV20-1
SALEAYT
>TRBV6-2/TRBV6-3
ASSYSNRGIQGNQPQH
>TRBV7-9
ASSSQGDTEAF
>TRBV5-1
ASSLGTHQETQY
>TRBV3-1
ASSHQGDRVGNEQF
>TRBV7-2
ASSQGLVGEQF
>TRBV7-2
ASSSSSPLH
>TRBV3-1
ASNRRQGLGRELF
>TRBV29-1
SVTSGYNGQF
>TRBV2
ASSEGRGNQPQY
>TRBV5-1
ASSLAGAHTDTQY
>TRBV7-3
ASSLSGTEETQY
>TRBV3-1
ASSQFVGPYEQY
>TRBV9
ASSATRRTQETQY
>TRBV4-2
ASSHNRDSGEVWGYT
>TRBV29-1
SVQSGSAQH
>TRBV4-3
ASSQDPFAAGGADTQY
>TRBV4-3
ASSQEPRSTDTQY
>TRBV6-4
ASSASSGAVDTQY
>TRBV20-1
SASLAGGEETQY
>TRBV20-1
SAAPSSGPEQF